The clone carrying this T cell receptor (beta chain) came up a few times. Its antigen is unidentified. The entirety of the isolated RNA underwent reverse transcription, so expressed TCRB transcripts were sequenced. Data came from immunoSEQ multiplex PCR; TCRdb stores just in-frame clones and leaves some out. The table has hundreds of thousands of clones, around 28% seen once; the top ten hold about 0.065%. Sort purity for all populations was recorded as exceeding 98%. These data belong to a study of beta chain features in type 1 diabetes. Overall study results and limits: TCRB repertoires of naive, central memory and Treg cells appeared more similar among patients than among healthy donors. People with Type 1 diabetes carried modestly yet significantly shorter TCRB CDR3s in all four CD4+ subsets. It was possible that PCR favored shorter templates, equally so in patients and controls.

This CDR3 contains 14 residues. CDR1 and CDR2 from the germline V gene are LNHDA and SQIVND (reference sequence). Trimming removed 3 bases from V and 11 bases from J, with 18 bases in between. The sample was naive CD4+ T cells from blood. The TCR comes from a man between 18 and 35 years old in good health. The chain joins TRBV19 to TRBJ2-3; maybe TRBD2 (6 bases). This CDR3 reads CASSIAGSAVVQYF. The DNA of the CDR3 is TGTGCCAGTAGTATTGCGGGGTCCGCCGTTGTGCAGTATTTT.